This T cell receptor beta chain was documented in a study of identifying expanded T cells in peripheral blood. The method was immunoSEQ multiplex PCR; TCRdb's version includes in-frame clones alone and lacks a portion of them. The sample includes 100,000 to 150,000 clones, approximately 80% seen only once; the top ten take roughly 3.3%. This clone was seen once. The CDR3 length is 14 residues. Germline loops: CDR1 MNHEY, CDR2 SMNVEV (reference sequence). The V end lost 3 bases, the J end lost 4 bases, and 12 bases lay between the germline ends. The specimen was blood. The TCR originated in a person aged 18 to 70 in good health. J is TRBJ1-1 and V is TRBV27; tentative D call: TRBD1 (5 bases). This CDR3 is CASSFSTVGTEAFF. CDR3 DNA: TGTGCCAGCAGTTTTTCGACAGTTGGCACTGAAGCTTTCTTT.